The 2 T cell receptor beta chains given below trace back to one sample, sequenced in a study of blood T cell repertoires in COVID-19. Measured with immunoSEQ multiplex PCR; TCRdb has only the in-frame clones, and not every one. The sample carries 89,000 or so clones, 89% recorded once. Sequenced input: peripheral blood. The receptors derive from a man aged 45 to 65 with COVID-19, enrolled during active disease.

The V call is TRBV11-3, the J call TRBJ2-7; 10 nucleotides agree with TRBD1. Germline assignment: CDR1 SGHNT and CDR2 YENEEA. The V segment lost 4 bases and the J segment 2 bases; nucleotides outside the gene matches: 11. The CDR3 spans 17 residues. The CDR3 bases are TGTGCCAGCAGCTACGGGACAGGGGAGGCCTTTGCCTACGAGCAGTACTTC. This gives the protein CASSYGTGEAFAYEQYF.

The V and J genes are TRBV12-3 or TRBV12-4 and TRBJ1-2; D remains unclear. V lost 4 bases and J 4 bases, leaving 7 bases between the germline ends. The CDR3 extends over 12 amino acids. The chain's CDR3 is CASSSNSYGYTF. DNA for the CDR3: TGTGCCAGCAGTTCCAACAGCTATGGCTACACCTTC.